This T cell receptor (beta chain) was captured by sequencing in a study of CD8 T cells in ankylosing spondylitis. Using its own MiXCR run on the 5' RACE reads, TCRdb lists one record per CDR3 protein. This table has about 130,000 distinct CDR3 sequences, roughly 8.8% appearing once. This clonotype occurred many times. The clonotype was recovered from a male donor with ankylosing spondylitis or in good health (not recorded which). Sequences were obtained from blood, either unsorted or a sorted T cell fraction (not recorded which).

The chain's CDR3 is CASSPRFLDRGWAGELFF. The CDR3 DNA is TGTGCCAGCAGCCCCCGTTTCCTCGACAGGGGCTGGGCCGGGGAGCTGTTTTTT. The rearrangement joins TRBV11-2 to TRBJ2-2; TRBD1 matches 8 bases. Germline assignment: CDR1 SGHAT and CDR2 FQNNGV. The CDR3 extends over 18 amino acids. V lost 5 bases and J lost 6; bases outside the gene matches: 17. The variable domain in full, with the rest retrieved from reference TRBV11-2 and TRBJ2-2, is EAGVAQSPRYKIIEKRQSVAFWCNPISGHATLYWYQQILGQGPKLLIQFQNNGVVDDSQLPKDRFSAERLKGVDSTLKIQPAKLEDSAVYLCASSPRFLDRGWAGELFFGEGSRLTVL.